Listed here is a single T cell receptor beta chain. The sample originates from a study of blood T cell repertoires in COVID-19. Authors' analysis steps: Amplification with reference gene primers provided the estimates of nucleated cell counts. Using immunoSEQ multiplex PCR, the repertoire was profiled, and TCRdb retains in-frame clones only, with some absent. That table is the source of V, J and clone size, and D and trimming were worked out from the DNA. The table includes about 120,000 clones, about 89% detected once. The sequenced material came from peripheral blood. This clonotype was sampled from a woman aged 70 to 79 with acute or convalescent COVID-19.

The CDR3 sequence is CASSPGGWGNTIYF. CDR3 coding DNA: TGTGCCAGCAGTCCCGGGGGTTGGGGAAACACCATATATTTT. The chain links TRBV28 to TRBJ1-3; D possibly corresponds to TRBD1 (5 bases). Trimming took off 5 bases at V and 4 bases at J, with 12 bases between the two ends. CDR1 and CDR2 from the germline V gene are MDHEN and SYDVKM. The length of the CDR3 is 14 residues.